This TCR beta chain was identified during a study of technical replicates of blood from several donors. Trimming cost V 5 bases and J 2 bases, with 11 bases left between them. Germline V gives CDR1 SQVTM, CDR2 ANQGSEA. The CDR3 sequence is 13 residues long. The repertoire was sequenced with immunoSEQ multiplex PCR; TCRdb's copy has only in-frame clones and lacks some. This table holds about 76,000 clones, roughly 90% found once. The chain recombines TRBV29-1 with TRBJ2-3; tentatively, D is TRBD1 (5 bases). Sequencing used T cells isolated from PBMCs. This sequence originates from a human donor in good health. CDR3 DNA: TGCAGCGTTCAGGGCCCCGTCACAGATACGCAGTATTTT. It translates to CSVQGPVTDTQYF.